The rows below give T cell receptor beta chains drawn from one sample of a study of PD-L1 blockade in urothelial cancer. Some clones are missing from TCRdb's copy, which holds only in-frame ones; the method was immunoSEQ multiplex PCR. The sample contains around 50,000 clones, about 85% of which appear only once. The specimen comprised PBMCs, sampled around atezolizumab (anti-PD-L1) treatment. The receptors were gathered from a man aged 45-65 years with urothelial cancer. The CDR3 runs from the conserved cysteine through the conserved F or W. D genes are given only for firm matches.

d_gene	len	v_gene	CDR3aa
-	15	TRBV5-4	CASTLSGKFNSPLHF
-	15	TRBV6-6	CASSYHRDFYNEQFF
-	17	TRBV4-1	CASSPIVRRDPSYEQYF
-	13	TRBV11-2	CASSLTTDYEQYF
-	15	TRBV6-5	CASSYRGQENSPLHF
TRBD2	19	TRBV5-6	CASSGGTSGSRVATDTQYF
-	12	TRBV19	CASSMTWYEQFF
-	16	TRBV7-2	CASSPTQPQGSYGYTF
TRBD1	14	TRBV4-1	CASSYRGGNQPQHF
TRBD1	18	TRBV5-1	CASSPMRTGTGVTGELFF
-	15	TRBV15	CATGLRGIGDTEAFF
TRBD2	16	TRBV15	CATSPGGAGRSDTQYF
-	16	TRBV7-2	CASSLGGGKVKNEQFF
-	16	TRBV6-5	CASSYDSTGWNTEAFF
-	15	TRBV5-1	CASRRDGTSTDTQYF
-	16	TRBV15	CATSRGSGDGPYEQYF
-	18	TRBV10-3	CAIRERGSVDRVNTEAFF
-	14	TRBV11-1	CASSFPGAGYEQYF
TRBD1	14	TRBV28	CASSFGTAEGEQYF
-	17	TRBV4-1	CASSQGGAQVFTDTQYF
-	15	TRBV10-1	CASSESRTPLREQFF
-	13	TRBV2	CASSESLIYGYTF
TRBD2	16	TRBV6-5	CASSYLLAQNTGELFF
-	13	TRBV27	CASSPRGANVLTF
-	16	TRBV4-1	CASSRGRYNPTGELFF
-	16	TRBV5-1	CASSFIGALSYNEQFF
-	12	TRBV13	CASSLTQGGYTF
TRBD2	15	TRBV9	CASSVGTSFYNEQFF
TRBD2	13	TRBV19	CASRVSGSNEQFF
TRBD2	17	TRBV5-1	CASSLAFGASGIYEQYF
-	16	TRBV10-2	CASSESKGSRTDTQYF
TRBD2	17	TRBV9	CASSVGTSGTGEDTQYF
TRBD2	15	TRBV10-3	CAITPTSGRADTQYF
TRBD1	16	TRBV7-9	CASSSGRTGGAYEQYF
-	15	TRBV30	CAWSGGQGLVYEQYF
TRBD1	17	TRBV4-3	CASSPSPGQGAPGELFF
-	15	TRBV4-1	CASSQDRQVPYEQYF
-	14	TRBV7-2	CASSSRGSTDTQYF
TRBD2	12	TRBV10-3	CAIRLADNEQFF
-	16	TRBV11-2	CASRPGPMGASYGYTF
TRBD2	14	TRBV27	CASSLYGLVNEQFF
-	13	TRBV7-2	CASSLVITDTQYF
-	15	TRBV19	CASSKVGANTGELFF
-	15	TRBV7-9	CASSLPGVANYGYTF
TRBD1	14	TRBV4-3	CASSLNQGATEAFF
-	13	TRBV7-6	CASSLGGADTQYF
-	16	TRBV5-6	CASSLAGGQTSYEQYF
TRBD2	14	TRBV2	CASVSPGGSYEQYF
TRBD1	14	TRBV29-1	CSPTPGTGDFEKFF
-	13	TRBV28	CASIPGEGQPQHF